Listed below are T cell receptor beta chains from one sample, sequenced in a study of T cells expressing NK-cell markers. No DNA is given; TCRdb re-called the 5' RACE reads and lists each CDR3 protein once. Its listing shows roughly 150,000 distinct CDR3 sequences. The sequenced sample was blood T cells: a sorted CD56 or NKG2C T cell subset, CD4+ or CD8+ T cells, or bulk PBMC T cells (not recorded which). These TCRs come from a woman between 18 and 69 years old in good health. The CDR3 runs from the conserved cysteine through the conserved F or W.

cdr3_length	v_call	j_call	cdr3_aa
14	TRBV5-5	TRBJ2-7	CASRSGHLPYEQYF
15	TRBV12-3/TRBV12-4	TRBJ2-3	CASTTIRGARNTQYF
15	TRBV12-3/TRBV12-4	TRBJ2-1	CASKPAPGGYNEQFF
13	TRBV5-1	TRBJ2-4	CASRPGGADIQYF
15	TRBV21-1	TRBJ2-7	CASSAWSDSGYEQYF
14	TRBV4-1	TRBJ1-1	CASNLTGGGTEAFF
13	TRBV5-4	TRBJ1-1	CASSPGTPGGAFF
16	TRBV20-1	TRBJ2-7	CSARDLRTGGNYEQYF
16	TRBV29-1	TRBJ2-1	CSVEETRSLSYNEQFF
16	TRBV3-1	TRBJ2-7	CASSQDSGGGTYEQYF
16	TRBV3-1	TRBJ2-4	CASSHNSRVAKNIQYF
17	TRBV5-1	TRBJ2-7	CASSLVRGERISYEQYF
14	TRBV11-2	TRBJ1-6	CASRGTGNNSPLHF
16	TRBV20-1	TRBJ1-1	CSASVLVGVGYTEAFF
15	TRBV29-1	TRBJ2-1	CSVDRRSGVYNEQFF
16	TRBV5-1	TRBJ2-5	CASSLRWGGLEETQYF
14	TRBV10-3	TRBJ2-5	CAISERGAEETQYF
15	TRBV24-1	TRBJ1-6	CATSAADRETSPLHF
15	TRBV10-3	TRBJ2-2	CAILEGSANTGELFF
14	TRBV7-9	TRBJ2-7	CASSFGQALNEQYF
20	TRBV5-1	TRBJ2-1	CASSLDSGLAGGPGGNEQFF
13	TRBV6-1	TRBJ1-2	CASNRDRGYGYTF
16	TRBV5-1	TRBJ2-3	CASSLGTSGSTDTQYF